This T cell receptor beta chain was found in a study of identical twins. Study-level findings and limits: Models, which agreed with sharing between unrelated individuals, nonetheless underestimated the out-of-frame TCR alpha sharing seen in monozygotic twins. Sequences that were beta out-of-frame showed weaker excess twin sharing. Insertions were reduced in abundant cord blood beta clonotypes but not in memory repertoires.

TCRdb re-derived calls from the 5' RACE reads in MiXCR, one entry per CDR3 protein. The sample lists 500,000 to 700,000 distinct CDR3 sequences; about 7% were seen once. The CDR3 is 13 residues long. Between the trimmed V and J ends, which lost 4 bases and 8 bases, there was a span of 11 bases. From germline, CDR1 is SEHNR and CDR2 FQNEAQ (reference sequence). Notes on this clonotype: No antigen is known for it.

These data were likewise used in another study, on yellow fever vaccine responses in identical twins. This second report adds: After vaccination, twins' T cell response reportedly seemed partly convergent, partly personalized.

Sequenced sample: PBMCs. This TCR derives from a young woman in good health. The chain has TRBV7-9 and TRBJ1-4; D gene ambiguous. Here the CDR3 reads CASSSSLEEKLFF. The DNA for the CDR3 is TGTGCCAGCAGCTCCTCCCTGGAGGAAAAACTGTTTTTT.